This TCR beta chain was obtained from a study of cytomegalovirus exposure and HLA in healthy donors. Researchers ran the PCR with 60 Vbeta and 13 Jbeta primers. Sequencing used immunoSEQ multiplex PCR; TCRdb keeps in-frame clones, though not all of them. Seen here are over 150,000 clones, roughly 85% observed once, and the top ten hold approximately 2.3%. CDR1 and CDR2 (germline): SGHNT, YYREEE (reference sequence). The length of the CDR3 is 17 residues. V gave up 4 bases and J gave up 2 bases, with 19 bases separating them. The sequenced sample was PBMCs. The sequence came from a middle-aged man in good health and CMV-seronegative. The chain employs TRBV5-4 and TRBJ2-4, with D perhaps matching TRBD2 (7 bases). The DNA for the CDR3 is TGTGCCAGCAGCCGGGTGGGAGGGGGGAGACCCAAAAACATTCAGTACTTC. It translates to CASSRVGGGRPKNIQYF.